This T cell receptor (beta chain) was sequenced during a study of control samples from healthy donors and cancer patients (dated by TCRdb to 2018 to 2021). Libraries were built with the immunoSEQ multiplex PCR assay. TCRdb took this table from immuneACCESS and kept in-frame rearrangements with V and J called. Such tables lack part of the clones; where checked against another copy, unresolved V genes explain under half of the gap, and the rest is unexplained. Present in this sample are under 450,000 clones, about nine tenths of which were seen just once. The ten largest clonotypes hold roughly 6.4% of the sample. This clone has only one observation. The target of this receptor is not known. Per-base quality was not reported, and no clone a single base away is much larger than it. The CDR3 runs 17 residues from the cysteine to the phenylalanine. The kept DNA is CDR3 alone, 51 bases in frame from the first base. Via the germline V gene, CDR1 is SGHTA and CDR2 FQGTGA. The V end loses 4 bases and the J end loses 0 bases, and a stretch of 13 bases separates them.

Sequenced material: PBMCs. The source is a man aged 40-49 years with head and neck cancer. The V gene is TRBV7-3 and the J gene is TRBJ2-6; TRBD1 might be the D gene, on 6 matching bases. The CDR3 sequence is CASSSRDTSSGANVLTF. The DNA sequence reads TGTGCCAGCAGCTCCAGGGACACCAGCTCTGGGGCCAACGTCCTGACTTTC.